This T cell receptor beta chain was found in a study of Ad26.COV2.S vaccination and SARS-CoV-2 variants. Study in general: The donor belonged to the COV1001 Ad26.COV2.S trial arm. Study-level findings and limits: Ad26.COV2.S recipients had broader spike-specific TCRs (P = 0.0014).

About this clone: Its antigen is not identified.

The CDR3 runs 13 residues. Germline lookup yields CDR1 MGHDK and CDR2 SYGVNS. V gave up 4 bases and J gave up 4 bases; unmatched junction bases: 3. Generated by immunoSEQ multiplex PCR, the TCRdb table keeps only in-frame clones and is missing some. Among some 290,000 clones listed, around 81% were seen once. As for treatment: roughly 20 received Ad26.COV2.S at low or high dose, single or two shots; about 5 received placebo; per-sample allocation not given. Day 63 after the first vaccine or placebo injection was the time point for sampling. The sample was peripheral blood, taken in a trial of Ad26.COV2.S vaccine versus placebo. The receptor was isolated from a person aged 18 to 65 who received the Ad26.COV2.S COVID-19 vaccine or a placebo. The V and J genes are TRBV25-1 and TRBJ1-2, with 7 bases identical to TRBD1. The CDR3 DNA sequence: TGTGCCAGCAGTGGCGGGACAGTCTATGGCTACACCTTC. Protein product: CASSGGTVYGYTF.